The 10 T cell receptor beta chains below were found in one sample sequenced in a study of cytotoxic CD8 clonotypes in ibrutinib-treated CLL. Sequencing was performed with immunoSEQ multiplex PCR; in TCRdb, only in-frame clones are kept and a portion is missing. Counted here are more than 200,000 clones, about three quarters occurring once; the ten biggest clones make up 15%. The material was PBMCs, obtained after 24 months of ibrutinib treatment. Source of these receptors: a human donor with chronic lymphocytic leukemia.

The chain joins TRBV30 to TRBJ2-7; 10 bases agree with TRBD2. CDR1 and CDR2 (germline): GTSNPN, SVGIG (reference sequence). The CDR3 is 18 amino acids. The ends lost 8 bases at V and 5 bases at J; junction bases unmatched: 24. The CDR3 DNA is TGTGCCGGGGGGGGTAGGCTAGCGGGAGAAGGCTTCGCCCACGAGCAGTACTTC. As protein: CAGGGRLAGEGFAHEQYF.

The genes are TRBV15 and TRBJ2-7; 9 nucleotides agree with TRBD1. The CDR3 sequence is 13 residues long. The V gene end was trimmed by 6 bases and the J gene end by 1 base; junction bases not matched to a gene: 1. The germline CDR1 and CDR2 sequences are LNHNV and YYDKDF (reference sequence). CDR3 nucleotides: TGTGCCACCAGGGACAGGGGTTCCTACGAGCAGTACTTC. This encodes CATRDRGSYEQYF.

This clone appeared a few times. The chain has TRBV4-2 and TRBJ2-2; D uncertain. The V end was cut by 0 bases, the J end by 4 bases, with 9 bases between. From germline, CDR1 is LGHNA and CDR2 YNFKEQ. The CDR3 has 15 residues. The chain's CDR3 is CASSQERPSTGELFF. The DNA for the CDR3 is TGTGCCAGCAGCCAAGAACGCCCGTCCACCGGGGAGCTGTTTTTT.

The chain links TRBV7-9 to TRBJ2-3; D not resolved. The CDR3 loop spans 14 amino acids. Trimming removed 5 bases from V and 4 bases from J, with 13 bases in between. Germline lookup yields CDR1 SEHNR and CDR2 FQNEAQ (reference sequence). This CDR3 is CASSLSGGADTQYF. The DNA of the CDR3 is TGTGCCAGCAGCCTCTCGGGTGGCGCAGATACGCAGTATTTT.

This clone showed up just once. The chain joins TRBV5-1 to TRBJ1-1; 9 positions agree with TRBD1. V was pared by 2 bases and J by 1 base, with 6 bases of the junction left unmatched. CDR3 size: 16 residues. Germline assignment: CDR1 SGHRS and CDR2 YFSETQ. The CDR3 sequence: CASSLKGQGKNTEAFF. DNA for the CDR3: TGCGCCAGCAGCTTAAAAGGACAGGGGAAGAACACTGAAGCTTTCTTT.

The V call is TRBV5-6, the J call TRBJ1-2; no clear D. The V gene's germline CDR1 is SGHDT and CDR2 YYEEEE. The CDR3 extends over 14 amino acids. With 4 bases removed from V and 7 bases from J, the gap between germline ends came to 17 bases. The DNA for the CDR3 is TGTGCCAGCAGCCCTCCCGCGGGGTTGGGTGGCTACACCTTC. Residues: CASSPPAGLGGYTF.

The V and J genes are TRBV18 and TRBJ1-4, with D maybe TRBD1 (5 bases). Germline V gene lookup returns CDR1 KGHSH and CDR2 LQKENI. Trimming pared 6 bases from V and 3 bases from J, leaving 17 bases between. The CDR3 is 16 residues long. The chain's CDR3 is CASSPPGKSANEKLFF. For the CDR3, the DNA is TGTGCCAGCTCCCCGCCAGGGAAAAGCGCTAATGAAAAACTGTTTTTT.

V is TRBV7-3 and J is TRBJ2-1, with unresolved D. The CDR3 is 12 amino acids. V lost 5 bases, J lost 9 bases, and 11 bases lay in between. Germline V gene lookup returns CDR1 SGHTA and CDR2 FQGTGA. This CDR3 reads CASSRPGIEQFF. The CDR3 DNA reads as TGTGCCAGCAGCCGGCCGGGCATTGAGCAGTTCTTC. Complete variable domain (other parts from reference TRBV7-3 and TRBJ2-1): GAGVSQTPSNKVTEKGKYVELRCDPISGHTALYWYRQSLGQGPEFLIYFQGTGAADDSGLPNDRFFAVRPEGSVSTLKIQRTERGDSAVYLCASSRPGIEQFFGPGTRLTVL.

This clone was counted only a few times. V usage is TRBV2 and J usage is TRBJ2-7, with D possibly called TRBD1 or TRBD2 (5 bases each). V was pared by 7 bases and J by 4 bases, with 14 bases between. The CDR3 consists of 13 residues. Germline values: CDR1 SNHLY, CDR2 FYNNEI. In nucleotides, the CDR3 is TGTGCCAGCACCGGGACCTGGGGGTACGAGCAGTACTTC. Its protein is CASTGTWGYEQYF.

This rearrangement joins TRBV9 to TRBJ1-2, with D perhaps TRBD1 (5 bases). Germline V gives CDR1 SGDLS, CDR2 YYNGEE. The CDR3 has 14 residues. The germline V and J ends were trimmed by 0 bases and 7 bases, with 13 bases remaining between them. CDR3 protein: CASSVEEGTGGYTF. The CDR3 bases are TGTGCCAGCAGCGTAGAAGAAGGGACGGGTGGCTACACCTTC.